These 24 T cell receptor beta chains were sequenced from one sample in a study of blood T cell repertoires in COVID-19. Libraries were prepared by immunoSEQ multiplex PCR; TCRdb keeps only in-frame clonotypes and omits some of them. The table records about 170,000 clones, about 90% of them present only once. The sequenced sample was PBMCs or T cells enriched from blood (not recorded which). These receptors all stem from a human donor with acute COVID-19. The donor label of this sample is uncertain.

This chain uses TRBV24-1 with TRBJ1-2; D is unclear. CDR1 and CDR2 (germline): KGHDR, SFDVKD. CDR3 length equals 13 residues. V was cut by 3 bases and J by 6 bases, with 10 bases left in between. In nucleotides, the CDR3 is TGTGCCACCAGTGATCTAGACCGGGATGGCTACACCTTC. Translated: CATSDLDRDGYTF.

The CDR3 bases are TGTGCCAGCAGCACAACAGCACAGGGCTACGAGCAGTACTTC. It yields the protein CASSTTAQGYEQYF. V is TRBV7-8 and J is TRBJ2-7; D possibly corresponds to TRBD1 (6 bases). CDR3 size: 14 residues. V was shortened by 5 bases and J by 3 bases, with 14 bases between the two germline ends. Germline V gene sequence: CDR1 SGHVS, CDR2 FQNEAQ.

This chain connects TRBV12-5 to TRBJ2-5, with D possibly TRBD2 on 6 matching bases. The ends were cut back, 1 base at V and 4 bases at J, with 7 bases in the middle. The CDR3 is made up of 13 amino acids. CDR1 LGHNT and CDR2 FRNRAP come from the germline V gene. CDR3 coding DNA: TGTGCTAGTGGTTTGGCCGGGGGAGAGACCCAGTACTTC. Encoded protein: CASGLAGGETQYF.

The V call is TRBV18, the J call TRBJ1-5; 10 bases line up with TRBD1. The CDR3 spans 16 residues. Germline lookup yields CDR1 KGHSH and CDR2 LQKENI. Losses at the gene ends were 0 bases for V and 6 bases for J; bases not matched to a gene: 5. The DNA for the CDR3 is TGTGCCAGCTCACCACCGGGACAGGGGTTCATTCAGCCCCAGCATTTT. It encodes CASSPPGQGFIQPQHF.

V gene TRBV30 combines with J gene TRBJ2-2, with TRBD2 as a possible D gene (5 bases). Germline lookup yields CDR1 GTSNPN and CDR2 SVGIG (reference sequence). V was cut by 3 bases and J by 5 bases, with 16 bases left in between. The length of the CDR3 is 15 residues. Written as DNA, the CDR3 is TGTGCCTGGAGCGTCGGTATCGGGATTACCGGGGAGCTGTTTTTT. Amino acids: CAWSVGIGITGELFF.

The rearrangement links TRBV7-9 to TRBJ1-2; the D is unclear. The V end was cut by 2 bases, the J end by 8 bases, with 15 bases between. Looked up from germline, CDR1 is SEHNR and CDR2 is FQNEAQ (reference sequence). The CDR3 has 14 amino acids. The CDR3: CASSLNFETYGYTF. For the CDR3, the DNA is TGTGCCAGCAGCTTAAATTTCGAGACTTACGGCTACACCTTC. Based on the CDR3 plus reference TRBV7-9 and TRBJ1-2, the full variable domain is DTGVSQNPRHKITKRGQNVTFRCDPISEHNRLYWYRQTLGQGPEFLTYFQNEAQLEKSRLLSDRFSAERPKGSFSTLEIQRTEQGDSAMYLCASSLNFETYGYTFGSGTRLTVV.

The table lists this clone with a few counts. CDR3 loop: CASSEGRGGGQPQHF. The CDR3 nucleotides read TGTGCCAGCAGTGAAGGGCGAGGGGGCGGTCAGCCCCAGCATTTT. This chain connects TRBV6-1 to TRBJ1-5; 7 bases are shared with TRBD1. Per the germline V gene, CDR1 is MNHNS and CDR2 is SASEGT. The CDR3 totals 15 residues. Trimming took 1 base from V and 6 from J; bases not matched to a gene: 6.

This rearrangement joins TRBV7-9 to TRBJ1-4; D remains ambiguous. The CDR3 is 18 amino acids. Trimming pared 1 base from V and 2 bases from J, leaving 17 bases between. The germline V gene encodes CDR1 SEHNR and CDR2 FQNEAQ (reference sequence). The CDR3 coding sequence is TGTGCCAGCAGCTTAGGGGTTAGGGTTTCTAGCACTAATGAAAAACTGTTTTTT. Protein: CASSLGVRVSSTNEKLFF. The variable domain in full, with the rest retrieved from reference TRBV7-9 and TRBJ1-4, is DTGVSQNPRHKITKRGQNVTFRCDPISEHNRLYWYRQTLGQGPEFLTYFQNEAQLEKSRLLSDRFSAERPKGSFSTLEIQRTEQGDSAMYLCASSLGVRVSSTNEKLFFGSGTQLSVL.

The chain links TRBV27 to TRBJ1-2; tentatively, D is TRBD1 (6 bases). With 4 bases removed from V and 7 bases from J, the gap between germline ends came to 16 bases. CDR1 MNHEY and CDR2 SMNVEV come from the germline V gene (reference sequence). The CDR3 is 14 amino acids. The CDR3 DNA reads TGTGCCAGCAGTTCAGGACAGCAAGGTCGTGGCTACACCTTC. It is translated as CASSSGQQGRGYTF.

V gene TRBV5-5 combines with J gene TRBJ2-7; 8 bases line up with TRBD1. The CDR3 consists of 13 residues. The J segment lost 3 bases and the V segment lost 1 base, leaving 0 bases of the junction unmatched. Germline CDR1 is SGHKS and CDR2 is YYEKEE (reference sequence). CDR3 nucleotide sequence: TGTGCCAGCAGCTTGACAGGGGGCTACGAGCAGTACTTC. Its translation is CASSLTGGYEQYF.

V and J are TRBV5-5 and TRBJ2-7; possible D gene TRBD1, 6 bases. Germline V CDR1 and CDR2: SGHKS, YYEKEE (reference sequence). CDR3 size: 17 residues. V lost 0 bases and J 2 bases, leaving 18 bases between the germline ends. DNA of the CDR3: TGTGCCAGCAGCTTGGAGGGGACACCGGTTATGACCTACGAGCAGTACTTC. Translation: CASSLEGTPVMTYEQYF.

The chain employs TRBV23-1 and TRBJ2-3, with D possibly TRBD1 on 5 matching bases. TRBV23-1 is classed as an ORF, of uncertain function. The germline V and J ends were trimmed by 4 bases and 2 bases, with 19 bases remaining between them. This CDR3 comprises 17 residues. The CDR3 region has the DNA TGCGCCAGCAGTCGGGATGGCAGGGCCCTTCCCACAGATACGCAGTATTTT. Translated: CASSRDGRALPTDTQYF.

CDR3 residues: CASSATALGNGYTF. The CDR3 DNA sequence: TGCGCCAGCAGTGCGACAGCCCTAGGGAATGGCTACACCTTC. This chain connects TRBV10-2 to TRBJ1-2; maybe TRBD1 (5 bases). The length of the CDR3 is 14 residues. Between the trimmed V and J ends, which lost 4 bases and 6 bases, there was a span of 15 bases. The germline V gene has CDR1 WSHSY and CDR2 SAAADI.

CDR3 coding DNA: TGTGCCAGCAGCTTGGCGGGACAGGGGTTCAATACGCAGTATTTT. Residues: CASSLAGQGFNTQYF. The J gene is TRBJ2-3, the V gene TRBV5-6; 10 bases are a match to TRBD1. This CDR3 has 15 residues. Germline V gene data show CDR1 as SGHDT and CDR2 as YYEEEE. Trimming cost V 0 bases and J 7 bases; bases outside gene matches: 5. The full variable domain, with the rest looked up from reference TRBV5-6 and TRBJ2-3, is DAGVTQSPTHLIKTRGQQVTLRCSPKSGHDTVSWYQQALGQGPQFIFQYYEEEERQRGNFPDRFSGHQFPNYSSELNVNALLLGDSALYLCASSLAGQGFNTQYFGPGTRLTVL.

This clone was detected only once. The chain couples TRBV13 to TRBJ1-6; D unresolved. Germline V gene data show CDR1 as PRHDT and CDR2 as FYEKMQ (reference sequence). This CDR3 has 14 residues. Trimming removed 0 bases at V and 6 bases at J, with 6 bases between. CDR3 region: CASSLGTVNSPLHF. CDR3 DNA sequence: TGTGCCAGCAGCTTAGGCACAGTTAATTCACCCCTCCACTTT.

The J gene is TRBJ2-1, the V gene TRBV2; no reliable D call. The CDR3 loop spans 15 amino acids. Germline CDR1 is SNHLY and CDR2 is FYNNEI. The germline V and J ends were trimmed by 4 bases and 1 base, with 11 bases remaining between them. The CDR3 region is CASSGLGVSYNEQFF. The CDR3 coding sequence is TGTGCCAGCAGTGGACTGGGTGTTTCCTACAATGAGCAGTTCTTC. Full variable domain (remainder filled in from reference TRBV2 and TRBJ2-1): EPEVTQTPSHQVTQMGQEVILRCVPISNHLYFYWYRQILGQKVEFLVSFYNNEISEKSEIFDDQFSVERPDGSNFTLKIRSTKLEDSAMYFCASSGLGVSYNEQFFGPGTRLTVL.

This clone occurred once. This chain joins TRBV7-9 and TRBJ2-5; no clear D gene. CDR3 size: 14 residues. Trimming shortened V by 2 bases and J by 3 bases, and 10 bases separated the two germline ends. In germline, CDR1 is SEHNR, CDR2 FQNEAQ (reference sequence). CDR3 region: CASSLYRLEETQYF. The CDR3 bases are TGTGCCAGCAGCTTATACCGACTGGAAGAGACCCAGTACTTC.

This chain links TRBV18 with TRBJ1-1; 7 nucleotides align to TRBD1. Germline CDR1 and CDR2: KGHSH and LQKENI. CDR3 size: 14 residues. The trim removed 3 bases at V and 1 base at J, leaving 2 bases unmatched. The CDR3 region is CASSPGTENTEAFF. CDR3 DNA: TGTGCCAGCTCACCCGGGACAGAGAACACTGAAGCTTTCTTT.

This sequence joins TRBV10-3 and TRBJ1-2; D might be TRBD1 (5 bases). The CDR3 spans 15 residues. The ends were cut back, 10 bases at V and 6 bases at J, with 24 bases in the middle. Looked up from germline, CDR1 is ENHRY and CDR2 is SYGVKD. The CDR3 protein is CANREGSPAKNGYTF. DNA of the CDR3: TGTGCCAATCGGGAGGGGTCGCCAGCGAAGAATGGCTACACCTTC.

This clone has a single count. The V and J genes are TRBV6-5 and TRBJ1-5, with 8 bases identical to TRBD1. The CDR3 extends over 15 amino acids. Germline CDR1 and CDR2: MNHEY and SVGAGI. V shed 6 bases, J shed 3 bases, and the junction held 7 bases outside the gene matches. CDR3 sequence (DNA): TGTGCCAGCAGACGGGGGACAGGATACAATCAGCCCCAGCATTTT. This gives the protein CASRRGTGYNQPQHF.

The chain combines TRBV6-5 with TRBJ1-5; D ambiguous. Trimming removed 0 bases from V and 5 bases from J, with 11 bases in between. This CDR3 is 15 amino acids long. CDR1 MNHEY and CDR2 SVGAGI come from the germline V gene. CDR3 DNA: TGTGCCAGCAGTTACTCGAGGTCGGAGTATCAGCCCCAGCATTTT. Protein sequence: CASSYSRSEYQPQHF.

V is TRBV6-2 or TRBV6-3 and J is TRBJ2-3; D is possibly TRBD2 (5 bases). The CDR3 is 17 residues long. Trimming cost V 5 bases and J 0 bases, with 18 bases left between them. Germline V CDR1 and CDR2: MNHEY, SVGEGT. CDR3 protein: CASSSLGRTPSTDTQYF. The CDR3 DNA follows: TGTGCCAGCAGTAGCTTAGGACGGACTCCTAGCACAGATACGCAGTATTTT.

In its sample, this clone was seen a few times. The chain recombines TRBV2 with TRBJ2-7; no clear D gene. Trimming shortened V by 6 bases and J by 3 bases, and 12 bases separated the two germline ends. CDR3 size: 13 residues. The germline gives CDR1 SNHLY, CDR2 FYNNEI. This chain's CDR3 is CASSLDWRYEQYF. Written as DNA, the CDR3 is TGTGCCAGCAGCCTAGACTGGCGCTACGAGCAGTACTTC.

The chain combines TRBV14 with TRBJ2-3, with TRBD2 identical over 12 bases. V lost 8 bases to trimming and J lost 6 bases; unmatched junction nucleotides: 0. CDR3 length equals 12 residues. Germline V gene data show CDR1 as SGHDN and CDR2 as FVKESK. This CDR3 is CASGTSGDTQYF. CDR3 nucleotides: TGTGCCAGCGGGACTAGCGGGGATACGCAGTATTTT.